The 29 T cell receptor beta chains presented below share a single source sample, sequenced in a study of blood T cell repertoires in COVID-19. Clones were sequenced by immunoSEQ multiplex PCR, and TCRdb holds only the in-frame ones, with some missing. This sample carries over 300,000 clones, 70% to 90% of them seen once, and the ten largest clones take around 9.3%. Sequenced sample: PBMCs or T cells enriched from blood (not recorded which). The receptors here all came from a woman under 30 who had recovered from COVID-19.

This clone was counted a single time. The gene calls are TRBV3-1 (or the pseudogene TRBV3-2) and TRBJ2-7; TRBD2 matches 8 bases. CDR1 LGHDT and CDR2 YNNKEL come from the germline V gene (reference sequence). The V gene end was trimmed by 0 bases and the J gene end by 3 bases; junction bases not matched to a gene: 7. This CDR3 comprises 16 residues. The CDR3 is CASSQDIGGVLYEQYF. The CDR3 DNA is TGTGCCAGCAGCCAAGATATCGGGGGGGTCCTCTACGAGCAGTACTTC.

The genes are TRBV6-5 and TRBJ2-7; TRBD1 is a possible D gene (7 bases). The CDR3 is 12 amino acids. CDR1 and CDR2 from the germline V gene are MNHEY and SVGAGI. The germline V and J ends were trimmed by 6 bases and 7 bases, with 13 bases remaining between them. CDR3 region: CASRSTGREQYF. The CDR3 DNA sequence: TGTGCCAGCAGGTCGACAGGGAGGGAGCAGTACTTC.

This chain links TRBV7-9 with TRBJ1-1; 8 bases align to TRBD1. This CDR3 spans 15 amino acids. Germline CDR1 is SEHNR and CDR2 is FQNEAQ (reference sequence). The junction had 6 bases not matched to a gene; V was cut back by 5 bases and J by 1 base. The CDR3 sequence: CASSLGQGQNTEAFF. The CDR3 region has the DNA TGTGCCAGCAGCCTTGGACAGGGCCAGAACACTGAAGCTTTCTTT.

The chain is built from TRBV28 and TRBJ1-1; D perhaps matches TRBD1 (6 bases). The CDR3 is made up of 14 amino acids. Germline CDR1 MDHEN, CDR2 SYDVKM. Trimming left V 3 bases short and J 8 bases short, with 16 bases between. CDR3 coding DNA: TGTGCCAGCAGTTTTGTGACCACGGACAGCGAAGCTTTCTTT. Translating it yields CASSFVTTDSEAFF.

The chain combines TRBV9 with TRBJ1-2; TRBD1 matches at 7 bases. The CDR3 spans 14 residues. V lost 0 bases, J lost 4 bases, and 3 bases stayed unmatched. Germline V gene lookup returns CDR1 SGDLS and CDR2 YYNGEE. CDR3 in amino acids: CASSVGGGSYGYTF. The CDR3 region has the DNA TGTGCCAGCAGCGTAGGAGGGGGCTCCTATGGCTACACCTTC.

The sample holds a few counts of this clone. J is TRBJ2-6 and V is TRBV5-1, with TRBD2 as a possible D gene (6 bases). V dropped 2 bases and J dropped 6 bases, with 15 bases sitting between them. Germline CDR1 and CDR2: SGHRS and YFSETQ. The CDR3 has 16 amino acids. CDR3 in DNA: TGCGCCAGCAGCTTTGGAGGGACGGTCAAGGCCAACGTCCTGACTTTC. Translation: CASSFGGTVKANVLTF.

V usage is TRBV5-1 and J usage is TRBJ2-1; 11 nucleotides agree with TRBD1. CDR3 length: 13 residues. In germline, CDR1 is SGHRS, CDR2 YFSETQ. Losses at the gene ends were 7 bases for V and 4 bases for J; bases not matched to a gene: 1. In DNA, the CDR3 is TGCGCCAGCGGACAGGGGGCATACAATGAGCAGTTCTTC. It yields the protein CASGQGAYNEQFF.

The V call is TRBV7-5, the J call TRBJ2-7; the table gives TRBD1 as D, unverified against the DNA. TRBV7-5 is a pseudogene locus. The CDR3 length is 15 residues. The CDR3 sequence: CARSTPGQERPEQYF. For the CDR3, the DNA is TGTGCCAGAAGCACTCCGGGACAGGAGAGACCCGAGCAGTACTTC.

The J gene is TRBJ2-1, the V gene TRBV28, with 8 bases matching TRBD1. Germline loops: CDR1 MDHEN, CDR2 SYDVKM. CDR3 length equals 22 residues. With V trimmed by 2 bases and J by 4 bases, 25 bases remained unmatched. In DNA, the CDR3 is TGTGCCAGCAGTTTAAAGGCTCTAACTATCCCTGCTGGGACAGGAGAGTACAATGAGCAGTTCTTC. This translates into CASSLKALTIPAGTGEYNEQFF.

The gene calls are TRBV6-5 and TRBJ1-5; TRBD1 is a possible D gene (5 bases). V was pared by 4 bases and J by 5 bases, with 15 bases between. The CDR3 has 15 amino acids. Germline CDR1 is MNHEY and CDR2 is SVGAGI. The CDR3 DNA follows: TGTGCCAGCAGTTCAGAATTTGGGGGGTATCAGCCCCAGCATTTT. Translated: CASSSEFGGYQPQHF.

CDR3: CASSRTSGVNEQFF. In DNA, the CDR3 is TGTGCCAGCAGCCGGACTAGCGGGGTCAATGAGCAGTTCTTC. This chain uses TRBV16 with TRBJ2-1; 12 bases agree with TRBD2. This CDR3 has 14 residues. V lost 4 bases and J lost 6; bases outside the gene matches: 1. Germline values: CDR1 KGHSY, CDR2 FQNENV.

V and J are TRBV6-4 and TRBJ1-1, with 9 bases that match TRBD1. The junction had 5 bases not matched to a gene; V was cut back by 6 bases and J by 0 bases. Germline lookup yields CDR1 MRHNA and CDR2 SNTAGT. This CDR3 is 15 amino acids long. The CDR3 sequence is CASRAQGALNTEAFF. The CDR3 DNA reads as TGTGCCAGCAGGGCACAGGGGGCCTTGAACACTGAAGCTTTCTTT.

The chain couples TRBV7-3 to TRBJ2-1, with D uncertain. Trimming pared 5 bases from V and 8 bases from J, leaving 16 bases between. Germline V gene data show CDR1 as SGHTA and CDR2 as FQGTGA. This CDR3 comprises 14 residues. The CDR3 loop is CASSPAPEVDEQFF. Written as DNA, the CDR3 is TGTGCCAGCAGCCCCGCCCCCGAGGTGGATGAGCAGTTCTTC.

This sequence joins TRBV27 and TRBJ2-2; TRBD1 aligns across 8 bases. This CDR3 has 14 residues. Germline CDR1 MNHEY, CDR2 SMNVEV (reference sequence). The V gene end was trimmed by 4 bases and the J gene end by 7 bases; junction bases not matched to a gene: 5. CDR3: CASSSTGGHGELFF. In nucleotides, the CDR3 is TGTGCCAGCAGTTCCACAGGGGGTCACGGGGAGCTGTTTTTT.

Concerning this clone itself: The junction differs from germline at one of its ends, possibly a read error. V gene TRBV18 combines with J gene TRBJ1-3, with D possibly being TRBD1 (6 bases). This CDR3 has 12 residues. Per the germline V gene, CDR1 is KGHSH and CDR2 is LQKENI. The CDR3 DNA is TGTGCCAGCTCCGGTGTTGGGGGCGATTTCTCTTTT. Translation: CASSGVGGDFSF.

The chain links TRBV9 to TRBJ2-2; the match to TRBD2 covers 12 bases. Germline CDR1 SGDLS, CDR2 YYNGEE. CDR3 length equals 18 residues. V shed 4 bases, J shed 3 bases, and the junction held 10 bases outside the gene matches. The CDR3 loop reads CASSSRLLAGGDTGELFF. The CDR3 DNA follows: TGTGCCAGCAGCTCCAGGTTGCTAGCGGGAGGGGACACCGGGGAGCTGTTTTTT.

This rearrangement joins TRBV21-1 to TRBJ2-4; the table's D call TRBD2 went unverified against the DNA. TRBV21-1 is labeled a pseudogene. The CDR3 contains 18 residues. The CDR3 DNA follows: TGTGCCAGCAGCAAAGTGTGCACGGGGTGGGATGGCAAAAACATTCAGTACTTC. Translation: CASSKVCTGWDGKNIQYF.

As DNA, the CDR3 is TGCGCCAGCAGCTTCCAGGGGACCGGGGCCAACGTCCTGACTTTC. Residues: CASSFQGTGANVLTF. The chain carries TRBV5-1 and TRBJ2-6; a possible D gene is TRBD1 (6 bases). Germline V CDR1 and CDR2: SGHRS, YFSETQ. This CDR3 region has 15 residues. The germline V and J ends were trimmed by 2 bases and 4 bases, with 10 bases remaining between them.

The CDR3 region has the DNA TGCGCCAGCAGCCAAGCCCCTTTACAGGGGCTTGCTGGAAACACCATATATTTT. This sequence encodes CASSQAPLQGLAGNTIYF. The V call is TRBV4-1, the J call TRBJ1-3, with 7 nucleotides matching TRBD1. Per germline, CDR1 MGHRA and CDR2 YSYEKL. The CDR3 covers 18 residues. The J segment lost 2 bases and the V segment lost 1 base, leaving 11 bases of the junction unmatched.

This clone came up a few times. The rearrangement links TRBV4-1 to TRBJ1-2, with D possibly being TRBD1 (6 bases). The CDR3 runs 17 residues. V dropped 1 base and J dropped 2 bases, with 17 bases sitting between them. Germline values: CDR1 MGHRA, CDR2 YSYEKL. The chain's CDR3 is CASSQGIRGARNYGYTF. The CDR3 bases are TGCGCCAGCAGCCAAGGTATTCGGGGGGCGCGCAACTATGGCTACACCTTC.

This chain links TRBV9 with TRBJ2-2; 10 bases align to TRBD2. This CDR3 is built from 16 residues. Germline-derived CDR1 and CDR2 are SGDLS and YYNGEE. The V segment lost 4 bases and the J segment 1 base; nucleotides outside the gene matches: 4. The CDR3 here is CASSPRTSGNTGELFF. The CDR3 DNA follows: TGTGCCAGCAGCCCCCGGACTAGCGGGAACACCGGGGAGCTGTTTTTT. Based on the CDR3 plus reference TRBV9 and TRBJ2-2, the full variable domain is DSGVTQTPKHLITATGQRVTLRCSPRSGDLSVYWYQQSLDQGLQFLIQYYNGEERAKGNILERFSAQQFPDLHSELNLSSLELGDSALYFCASSPRTSGNTGELFFGEGSRLTVL.

The chain carries TRBV30 and TRBJ2-1; D remains ambiguous. The CDR3 consists of 12 residues. Germline-derived CDR1 and CDR2 are GTSNPN and SVGIG (reference sequence). V was clipped by 2 bases and J by 4 bases, with 6 bases between them. CDR3 residues: CAWSLEYNEQFF. DNA for the CDR3: TGTGCCTGGAGTTTAGAATACAATGAGCAGTTCTTC.

The V and J genes are TRBV11-2 and TRBJ2-7; D is unresolved. The V end lost 0 bases, the J end lost 4 bases, and 4 bases lay between the germline ends. This CDR3 has 12 residues. Germline V gene data show CDR1 as SGHAT and CDR2 as FQNNGV. Here the CDR3 reads CASSLDRYEQYF. CDR3 in DNA: TGTGCCAGCAGCTTAGATCGGTACGAGCAGTACTTC.

The V gene is TRBV29-1, the J gene TRBJ2-1, with unresolved D. Germline CDR1 SQVTM, CDR2 ANQGSEA. The CDR3 loop spans 15 amino acids. Trimming removed 3 bases from V and 0 bases from J, with 12 bases in between. The CDR3 region is CSVDLPVSSYNEQFF. The CDR3 coding sequence is TGCAGCGTTGACCTCCCCGTTAGCTCCTACAATGAGCAGTTCTTC.

The chain is built from TRBV19 and TRBJ1-1; weak D call: TRBD1 (6 bases). Germline V gene data show CDR1 as LNHDA and CDR2 as SQIVND (reference sequence). V was shortened by 6 bases and J by 1 base, with 12 bases between the two germline ends. The CDR3 length is 14 residues. CDR3 nucleotides: TGTGCCAGTAGAAGGACAGTGGGGAACACTGAAGCTTTCTTT. Translating gives CASRRTVGNTEAFF.

The rearrangement links TRBV11-2 to TRBJ2-7; 9 positions agree with TRBD1. Germline trimming cut 4 bases from V and 3 bases from J; bases unmatched to any gene: 10. The CDR3 extends over 16 amino acids. Germline V gene sequence: CDR1 SGHAT, CDR2 FQNNGV. The CDR3 bases are TGTGCCAGCAGCTGGACCGGGACAGGGAGTATCTACGAGCAGTACTTC. It encodes CASSWTGTGSIYEQYF.

This clone was counted between two and nine times. The rearrangement joins TRBV18 to TRBJ1-3; TRBD1 aligns across 9 bases. This CDR3 has 17 residues. The junction had 6 bases not matched to a gene; V was cut back by 3 bases and J by 0 bases. Germline CDR1 reads KGHSH; CDR2 reads LQKENI. The CDR3, as DNA: TGTGCCAGCTCACCTGGACAGGGGACGATCTCTGGAAACACCATATATTTT. It translates to CASSPGQGTISGNTIYF.

The rearrangement joins TRBV27 to TRBJ1-1; TRBD1 is a possible D gene (6 bases). The CDR3 covers 15 residues. Per the germline V gene, CDR1 is MNHEY and CDR2 is SMNVEV (reference sequence). The V and J ends lost 4 bases and 0 bases respectively, with 12 bases between them. CDR3 DNA: TGTGCCAGCAGTTCCTACACAGGGATGAACACTGAAGCTTTCTTT. Translation gives CASSSYTGMNTEAFF.

In its sample, this clone was seen once. The chain links TRBV5-1 to TRBJ1-1; D ambiguous. With 2 bases removed from V and 5 bases from J, the gap between germline ends came to 10 bases. Germline V gene lookup returns CDR1 SGHRS and CDR2 YFSETQ. The CDR3 contains 13 residues. The CDR3 coding sequence is TGCGCCAGCAGCTTCGAGGCCGGGACTGAAGCTTTCTTT. Translation gives CASSFEAGTEAFF.